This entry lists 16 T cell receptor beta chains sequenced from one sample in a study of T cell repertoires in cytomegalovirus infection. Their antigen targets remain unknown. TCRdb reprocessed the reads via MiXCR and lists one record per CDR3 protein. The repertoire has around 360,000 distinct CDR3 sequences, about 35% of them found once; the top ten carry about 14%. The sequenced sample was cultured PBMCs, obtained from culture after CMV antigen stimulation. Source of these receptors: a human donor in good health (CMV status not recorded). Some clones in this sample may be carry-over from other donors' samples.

Here the CDR3 reads CSAREVGGNIQYF. CDR3 nucleotide sequence: TGCAGTGCTAGAGAAGTAGGGGGAAACATTCAGTACTTC. The chain joins TRBV20-1 to TRBJ2-4; a possible D gene is TRBD1 (6 bases). The CDR3 sequence is 13 residues long. Trimming stripped 0 bases from V and 6 bases from J, with 9 bases between. CDR1 DFQATT and CDR2 SNEGSKA come from the germline V gene (reference sequence).

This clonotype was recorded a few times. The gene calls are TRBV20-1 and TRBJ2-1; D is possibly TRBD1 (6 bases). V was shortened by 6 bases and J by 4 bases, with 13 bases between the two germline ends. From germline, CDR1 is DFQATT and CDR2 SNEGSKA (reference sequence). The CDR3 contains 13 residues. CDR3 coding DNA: TGCAGTGCCCCGGGTAGGGGGTACAATGAGCAGTTCTTC. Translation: CSAPGRGYNEQFF.

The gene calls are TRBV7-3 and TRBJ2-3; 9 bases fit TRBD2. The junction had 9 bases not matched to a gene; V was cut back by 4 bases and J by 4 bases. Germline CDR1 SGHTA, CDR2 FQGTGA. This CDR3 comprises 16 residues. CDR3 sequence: CASSSFSGSGSDTQYF. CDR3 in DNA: TGTGCCAGCAGCTCATTTAGCGGGAGTGGCTCAGATACGCAGTATTTT.

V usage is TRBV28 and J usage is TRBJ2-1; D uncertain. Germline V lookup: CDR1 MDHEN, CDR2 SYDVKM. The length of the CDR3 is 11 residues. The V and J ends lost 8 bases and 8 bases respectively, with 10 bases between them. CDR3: CASQTEHEQFF. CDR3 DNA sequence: TGTGCCAGCCAGACTGAGCATGAGCAGTTCTTC.

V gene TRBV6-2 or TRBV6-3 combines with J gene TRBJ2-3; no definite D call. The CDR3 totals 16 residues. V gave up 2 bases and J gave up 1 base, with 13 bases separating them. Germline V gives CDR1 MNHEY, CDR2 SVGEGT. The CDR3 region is CASSYGRALGTDTQYF. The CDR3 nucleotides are TGTGCCAGCAGTTACGGTAGGGCCCTCGGCACAGATACGCAGTATTTT.

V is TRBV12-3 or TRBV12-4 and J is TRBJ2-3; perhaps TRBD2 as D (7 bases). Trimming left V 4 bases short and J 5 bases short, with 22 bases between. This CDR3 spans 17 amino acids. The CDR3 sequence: CASSSPQGRERGDTQYF. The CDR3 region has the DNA TGTGCCAGCAGTTCCCCCCAGGGGCGGGAGCGGGGAGATACGCAGTATTTT.

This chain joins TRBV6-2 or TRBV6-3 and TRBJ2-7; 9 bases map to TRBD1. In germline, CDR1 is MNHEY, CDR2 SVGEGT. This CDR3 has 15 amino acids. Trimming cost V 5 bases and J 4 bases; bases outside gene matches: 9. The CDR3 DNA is TGTGCCAGCAGTCCAACGGGACAGGGAGGTTACGAGCAGTACTTC. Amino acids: CASSPTGQGGYEQYF.

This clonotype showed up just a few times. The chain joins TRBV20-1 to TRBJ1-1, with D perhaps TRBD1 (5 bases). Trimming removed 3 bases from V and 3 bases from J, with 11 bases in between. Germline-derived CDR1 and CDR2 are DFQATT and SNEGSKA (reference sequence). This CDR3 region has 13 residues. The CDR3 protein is CSASFGAYTEAFF. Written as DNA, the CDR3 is TGCAGTGCTAGTTTTGGGGCTTACACTGAAGCTTTCTTT.

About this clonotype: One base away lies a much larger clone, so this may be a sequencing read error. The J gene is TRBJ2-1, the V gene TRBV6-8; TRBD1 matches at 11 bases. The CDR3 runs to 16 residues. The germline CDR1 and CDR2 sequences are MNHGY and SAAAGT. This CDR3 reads CASSYSRDRGYKEQFF. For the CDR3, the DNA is TGTGCCAGCAGTTACTCCCGGGACAGGGGGTACAAAGAGCAGTTCTTC.

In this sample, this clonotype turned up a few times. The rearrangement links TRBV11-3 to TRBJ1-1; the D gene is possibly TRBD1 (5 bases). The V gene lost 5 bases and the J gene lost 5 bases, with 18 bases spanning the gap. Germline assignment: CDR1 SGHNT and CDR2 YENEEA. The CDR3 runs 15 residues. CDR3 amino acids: CASSITVGVRTEAFF. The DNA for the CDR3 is TGTGCCAGCAGCATTACAGTGGGGGTTCGGACTGAAGCTTTCTTT.

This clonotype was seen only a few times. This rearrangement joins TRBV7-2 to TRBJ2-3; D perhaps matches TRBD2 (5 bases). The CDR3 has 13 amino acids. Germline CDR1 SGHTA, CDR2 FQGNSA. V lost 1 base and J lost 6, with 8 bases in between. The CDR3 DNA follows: TGTGCCAGCAGCTTAGTTAGGGAGGATACGCAGTATTTT. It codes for CASSLVREDTQYF.

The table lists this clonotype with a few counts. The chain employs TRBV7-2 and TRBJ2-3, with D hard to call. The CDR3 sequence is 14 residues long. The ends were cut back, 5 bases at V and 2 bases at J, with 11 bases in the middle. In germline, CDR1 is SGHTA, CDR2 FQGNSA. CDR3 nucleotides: TGTGCCAGCAGCGGTGACTCGAACACAGATACGCAGTATTTT. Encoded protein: CASSGDSNTDTQYF.

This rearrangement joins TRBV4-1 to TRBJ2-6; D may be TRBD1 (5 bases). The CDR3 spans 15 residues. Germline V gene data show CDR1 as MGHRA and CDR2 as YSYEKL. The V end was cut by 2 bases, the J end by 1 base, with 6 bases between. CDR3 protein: CASSQSGSGANVLTF. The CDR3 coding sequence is TGCGCCAGCAGCCAATCAGGGTCTGGGGCCAACGTCCTGACTTTC.

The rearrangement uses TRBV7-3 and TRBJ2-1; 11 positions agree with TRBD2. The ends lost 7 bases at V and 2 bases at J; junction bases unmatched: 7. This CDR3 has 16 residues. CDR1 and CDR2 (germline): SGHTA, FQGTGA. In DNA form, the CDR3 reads TGTGCCAGCAAACCCCAGACTAGCGGGACCTACAATGAGCAGTTCTTC. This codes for CASKPQTSGTYNEQFF.

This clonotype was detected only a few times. CDR3 nucleotides: TGTGCCAGCAGGTTACCGGGGACAGGGAAGAACACTGAAGCTTTCTTT. Its translation: CASRLPGTGKNTEAFF. The V gene is TRBV3-1, the J gene TRBJ1-1, with TRBD1 matching 9 bases. The CDR3 consists of 16 residues. Germline CDR1 is LGHDT and CDR2 is YNNKEL (reference sequence). The J segment lost 1 base and the V segment lost 6 bases, leaving 9 bases of the junction unmatched. The full variable domain, rest sourced from reference TRBV3-1 and TRBJ1-1, is DTAVSQTPKYLVTQMGNDKSIKCEQNLGHDTMYWYKQDSKKFLKIMFSYNNKELIINETVPNRFSPKSPDKAHLNLHINSLELGDSAVYFCASRLPGTGKNTEAFFGQGTRLTVV.

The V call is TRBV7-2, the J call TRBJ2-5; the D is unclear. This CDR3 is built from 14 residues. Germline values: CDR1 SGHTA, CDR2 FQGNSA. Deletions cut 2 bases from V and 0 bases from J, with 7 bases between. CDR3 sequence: CASSLFTNQETQYF. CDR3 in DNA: TGTGCCAGCAGCTTATTTACGAACCAAGAGACCCAGTACTTC.